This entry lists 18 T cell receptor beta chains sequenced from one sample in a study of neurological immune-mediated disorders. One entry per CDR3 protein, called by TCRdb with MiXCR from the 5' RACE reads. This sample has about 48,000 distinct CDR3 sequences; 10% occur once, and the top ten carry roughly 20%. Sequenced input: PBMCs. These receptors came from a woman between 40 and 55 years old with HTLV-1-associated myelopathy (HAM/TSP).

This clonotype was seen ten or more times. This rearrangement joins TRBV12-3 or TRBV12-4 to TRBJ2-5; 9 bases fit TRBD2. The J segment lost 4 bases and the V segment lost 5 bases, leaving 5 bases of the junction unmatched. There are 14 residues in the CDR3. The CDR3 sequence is CASSVSSGGETQYF. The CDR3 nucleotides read TGTGCCAGCAGTGTCAGTAGCGGGGGAGAGACCCAGTACTTC.

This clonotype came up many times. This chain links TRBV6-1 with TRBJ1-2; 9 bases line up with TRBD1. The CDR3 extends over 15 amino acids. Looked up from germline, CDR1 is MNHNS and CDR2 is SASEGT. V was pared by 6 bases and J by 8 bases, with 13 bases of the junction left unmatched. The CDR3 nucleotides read TGTGCCAGCAGGTCATCCCTGACAGGGGGATGGGGCTACACCTTC. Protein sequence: CASRSSLTGGWGYTF.

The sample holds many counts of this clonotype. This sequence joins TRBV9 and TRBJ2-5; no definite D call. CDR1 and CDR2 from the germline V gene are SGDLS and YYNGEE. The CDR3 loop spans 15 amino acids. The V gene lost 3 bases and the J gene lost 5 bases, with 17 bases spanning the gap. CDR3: CASSGSGVLRETQYF. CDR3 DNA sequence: TGTGCCAGCAGCGGGTCGGGTGTTCTGAGGGAGACCCAGTACTTC.

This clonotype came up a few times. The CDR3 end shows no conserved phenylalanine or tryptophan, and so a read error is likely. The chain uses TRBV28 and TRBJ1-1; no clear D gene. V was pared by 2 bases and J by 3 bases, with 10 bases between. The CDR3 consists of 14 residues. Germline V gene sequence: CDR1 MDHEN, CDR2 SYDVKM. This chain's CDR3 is CASSLLGVDTEAFV. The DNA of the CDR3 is TGTGCCAGCAGTTTACTTGGGGTTGACACTGAAGCTTTCGTT.

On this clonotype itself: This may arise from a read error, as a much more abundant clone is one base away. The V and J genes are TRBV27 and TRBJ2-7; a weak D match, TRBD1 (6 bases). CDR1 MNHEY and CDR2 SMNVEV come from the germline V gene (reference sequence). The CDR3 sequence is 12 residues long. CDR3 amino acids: CTSSRDNREQYF. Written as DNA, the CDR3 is TGTACCAGCAGTCGGGACAACCGAGAGCAGTACTTC.

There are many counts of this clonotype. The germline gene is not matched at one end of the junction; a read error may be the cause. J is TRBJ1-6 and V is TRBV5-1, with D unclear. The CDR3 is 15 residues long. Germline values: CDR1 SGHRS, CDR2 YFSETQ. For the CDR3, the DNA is TGCGCCAGCAGCTTGGGGACGGGTCCCAATTCGCCCCTCCACTTT. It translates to CASSLGTGPNSPLHF. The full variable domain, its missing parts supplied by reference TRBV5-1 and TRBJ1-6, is KAGVTQTPRYLIKTRGQQVTLSCSPISGHRSVSWYQQTPGQGLQFLFEYFSETQRNKGNFPGRFSGRQFSNSRSEMNVSTLELGDSALYLCASSLGTGPNSPLHFGNGTRLTVT.

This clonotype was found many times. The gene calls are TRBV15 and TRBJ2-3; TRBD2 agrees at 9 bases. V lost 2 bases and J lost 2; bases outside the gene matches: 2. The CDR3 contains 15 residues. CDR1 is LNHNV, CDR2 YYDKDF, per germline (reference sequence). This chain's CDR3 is CATSRLAGYTDTQYF. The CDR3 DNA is TGTGCCACCAGCAGACTAGCGGGGTACACAGATACGCAGTATTTT.

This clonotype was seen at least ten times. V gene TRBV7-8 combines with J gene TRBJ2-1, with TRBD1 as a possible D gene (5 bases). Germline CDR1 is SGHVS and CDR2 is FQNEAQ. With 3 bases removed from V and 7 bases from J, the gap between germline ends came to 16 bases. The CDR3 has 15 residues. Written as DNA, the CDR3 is TGTGCCAGCAGCTTTTACGGCAGGGAAGGTAATGAGCAGTTCTTC. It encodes CASSFYGREGNEQFF.

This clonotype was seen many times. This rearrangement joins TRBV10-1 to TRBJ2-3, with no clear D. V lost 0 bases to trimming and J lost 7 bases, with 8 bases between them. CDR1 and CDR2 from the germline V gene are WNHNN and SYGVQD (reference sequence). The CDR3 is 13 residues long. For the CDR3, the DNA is TGCGCCAGCAGTGAGTCGCGGCTAAATACGCAGTATTTT. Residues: CASSESRLNTQYF.

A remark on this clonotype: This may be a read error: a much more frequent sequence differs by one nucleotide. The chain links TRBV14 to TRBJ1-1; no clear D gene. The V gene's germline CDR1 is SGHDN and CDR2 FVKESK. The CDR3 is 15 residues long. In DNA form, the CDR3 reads TGTGCCAGCAGCTATACTACGGTCATGAACACTGGAGCTTTCTTT. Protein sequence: CASSYTTVMNTGAFF.

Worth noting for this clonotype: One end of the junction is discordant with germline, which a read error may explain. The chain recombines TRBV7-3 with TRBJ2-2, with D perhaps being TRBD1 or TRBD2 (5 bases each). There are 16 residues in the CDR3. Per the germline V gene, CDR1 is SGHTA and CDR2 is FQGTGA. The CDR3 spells CASSPEFRGGTGEMFF. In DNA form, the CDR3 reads TGTGCCAGTAGCCCAGAGTTTCGGGGCGGCACCGGGGAGATGTTTTTT.

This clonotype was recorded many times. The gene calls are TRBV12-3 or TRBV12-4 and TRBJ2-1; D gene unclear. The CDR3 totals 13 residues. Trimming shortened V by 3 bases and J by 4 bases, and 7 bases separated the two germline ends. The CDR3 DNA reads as TGTGCCAGCAGTTTTTTGACTTACAATGAGCAGTTCTTC. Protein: CASSFLTYNEQFF.

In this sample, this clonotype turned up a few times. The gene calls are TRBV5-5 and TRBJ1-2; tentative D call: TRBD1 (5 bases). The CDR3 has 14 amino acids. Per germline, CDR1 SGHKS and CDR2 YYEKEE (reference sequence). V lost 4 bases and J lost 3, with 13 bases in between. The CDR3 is CASSRGVIDYGYTF. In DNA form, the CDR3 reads TGTGCCAGCAGCCGGGGGGTGATTGACTATGGCTACACCTTC.

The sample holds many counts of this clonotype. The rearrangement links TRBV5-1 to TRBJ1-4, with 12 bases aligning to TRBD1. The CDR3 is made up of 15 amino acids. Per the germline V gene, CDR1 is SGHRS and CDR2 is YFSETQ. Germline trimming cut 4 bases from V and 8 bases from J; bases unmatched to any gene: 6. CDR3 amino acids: CASSGPGQGAEKLFF. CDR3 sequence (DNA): TGCGCCAGCAGCGGACCGGGACAGGGGGCGGAAAAACTGTTTTTT.

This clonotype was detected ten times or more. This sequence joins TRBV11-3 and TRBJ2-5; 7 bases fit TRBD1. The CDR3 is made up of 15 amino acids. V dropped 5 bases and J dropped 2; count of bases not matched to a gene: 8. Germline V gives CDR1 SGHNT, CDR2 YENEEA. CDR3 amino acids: CASSTDGTAQETQYF. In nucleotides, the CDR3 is TGTGCCAGCAGCACCGACGGGACAGCACAAGAGACCCAGTACTTC.

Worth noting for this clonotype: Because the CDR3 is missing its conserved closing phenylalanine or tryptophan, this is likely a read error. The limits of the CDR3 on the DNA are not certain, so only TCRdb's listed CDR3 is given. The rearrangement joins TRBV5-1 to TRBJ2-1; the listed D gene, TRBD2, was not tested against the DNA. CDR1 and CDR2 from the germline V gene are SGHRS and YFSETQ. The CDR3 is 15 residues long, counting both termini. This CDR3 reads CASSLGAGPHNEQIL.

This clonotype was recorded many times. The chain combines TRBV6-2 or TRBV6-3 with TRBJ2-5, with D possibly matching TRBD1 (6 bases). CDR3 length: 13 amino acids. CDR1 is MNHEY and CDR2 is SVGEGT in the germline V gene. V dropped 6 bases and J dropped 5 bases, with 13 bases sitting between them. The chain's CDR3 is CASRPTGPETQYF. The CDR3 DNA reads TGTGCCAGCAGACCAACAGGGCCGGAGACCCAGTACTTC.

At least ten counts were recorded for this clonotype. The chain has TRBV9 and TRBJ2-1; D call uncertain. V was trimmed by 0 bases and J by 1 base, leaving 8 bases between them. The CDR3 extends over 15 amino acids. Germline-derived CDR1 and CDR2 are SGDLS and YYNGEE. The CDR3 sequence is CASSVGVISYNEQFF. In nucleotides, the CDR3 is TGTGCCAGCAGCGTAGGCGTAATTTCCTACAATGAGCAGTTCTTC.